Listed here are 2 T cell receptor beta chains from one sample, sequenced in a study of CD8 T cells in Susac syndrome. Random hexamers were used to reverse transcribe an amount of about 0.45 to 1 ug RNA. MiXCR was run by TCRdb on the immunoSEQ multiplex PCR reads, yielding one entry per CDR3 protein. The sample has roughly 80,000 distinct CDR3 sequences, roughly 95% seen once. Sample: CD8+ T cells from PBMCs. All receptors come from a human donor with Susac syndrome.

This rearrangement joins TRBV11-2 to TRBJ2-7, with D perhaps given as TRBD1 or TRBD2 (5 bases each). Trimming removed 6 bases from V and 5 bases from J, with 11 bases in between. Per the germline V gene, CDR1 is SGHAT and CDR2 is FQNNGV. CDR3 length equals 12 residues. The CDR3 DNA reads TGTGCCAGCAGTTGGGACGCGGACGAGCAGTACTTC. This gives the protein CASSWDADEQYF.

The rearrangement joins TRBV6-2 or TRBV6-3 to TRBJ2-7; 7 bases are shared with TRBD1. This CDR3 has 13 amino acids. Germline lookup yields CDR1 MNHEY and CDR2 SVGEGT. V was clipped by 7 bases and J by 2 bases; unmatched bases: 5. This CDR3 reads CASIGQVTYEQYF. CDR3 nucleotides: TGTGCCAGCATAGGACAGGTTACCTACGAGCAGTACTTC.